This record looks at one T cell receptor beta chain sequence and its context. Its antigen is still unknown. The CDR3 is 13 amino acids. V trimming: 6 bases; J trimming: 4 bases; junction bases outside the gene matches: 7. Germline V gene lookup returns CDR1 SQVTM and CDR2 ANQGSEA. The libraries were made with immunoSEQ v3.0 at survey level. The repertoire was sequenced with immunoSEQ multiplex PCR; TCRdb's copy has only in-frame clones and lacks some. The table lists approximately 21,000 clones, around nine tenths of them singletons. The sample is drawn from a study of long-term antiretroviral therapy in people with HIV. Study results and limitations: Clones expanded before ART dominated the repertoire at all time points.

This receptor was obtained from a woman aged 25 to 39 with HIV. The sample was unsorted PBMCs, taken approximately 4.4 years before starting antiretroviral therapy. The chain combines TRBV29-1 with TRBJ2-3; 7 bases match TRBD1. The CDR3 sequence is CSVGQHSADTQYF. DNA of the CDR3: TGCAGCGTGGGACAGCACTCAGCAGATACGCAGTATTTT.